This T cell receptor beta chain stems from a study of blood T cell repertoires in COVID-19. Across the whole study: Acute-phase and convalescent COVID-19 samples originated in the United States, Italy and Spain. From T cells, B-cell-depleted T cells, or PBMCs came the material, which was cDNA or gDNA.

Seattle participants joined during active infection and were tracked over time. V was trimmed by 4 bases and J by 3 bases, leaving 6 bases between them. CDR1 SQVTM and CDR2 ANQGSEA come from the germline V gene. This CDR3 is 11 amino acids long. Per the original data handling: Reference gene primers were amplified, and this amplification served to estimate nucleated cell counts. Clones were sequenced by immunoSEQ multiplex PCR, and TCRdb holds only the in-frame ones, with some missing. The DNA gave D and trimming, while V, J and clone size come from that table. The data contain 30,000 or so clones, approximately 85% of them singletons.

Sequenced input: peripheral blood. The V and J genes are TRBV29-1 and TRBJ1-1; D is perhaps TRBD1 (5 bases). The source of this sequence is an elderly woman with COVID-19, enrolled during active disease. CDR3 bases: TGCAGCGTTGGGGGCTACACTGAAGCTTTCTTT. Residues: CSVGGYTEAFF.